This entry describes one TCR beta chain. The sample comes from a study of blood T cells in healthy people across ages. On the study more broadly: With template switching, about one barcoded beta molecule was captured per two T cells.

Primed by a sample-barcoded 5' primer and a J-beta primer mix, a second PCR proceeded for 7 to 11 cycles. Every sample gave at least 2.5 million paired-end reads containing CDR3. Each CDR3 protein gets one entry after TCRdb re-called the 5' RACE reads with MiXCR. The sample lists more than 1,000,000 distinct CDR3 sequences; approximately 26% were seen once. The length of the CDR3 is 14 residues. Germline CDR1 is MNHEY and CDR2 is SMNVEV (reference sequence). With 8 bases clipped from V and 7 bases from J, the junction kept 10 bases outside the gene matches. The data also belong to a second study, concerning T cells of mothers and their children. As that study records: Addition of sample barcodes and 2-4 random nucleotides occurred through the M1S primer of the second PCR. The yield was over 9.5 million TCR beta CDR3 reads from each mother and some 3 million from each child.

The chain carries TRBV27 and TRBJ1-5; the match to TRBD1 covers 8 bases. This receptor was obtained from a girl aged 2-9 years in good health. Sequences were obtained from blood. Written as DNA, the CDR3 is TGTGCCAGCGCAAGACAGGGGACGGGACAGCCCCAGCATTTT. Its translation is CASARQGTGQPQHF.